This TCR beta chain originates from a study of CXCR3-negative and CXCR3-positive naive CD8 T cells. Broader study findings: The TRB CDR3s that CXCR3-positive naive cells carried were more hydrophobic than those of CXCR3-negative naive cells. Naive subsets had comparable surface CD5; TCR strength was inferred from TRB CDR3 properties. Comparably high diversity was seen in both naive subsets, and much lower diversity in memory CD8+ cells.

UMI-tagged TRB cDNA libraries were built via 5' RACE. From its re-call of the 5' RACE reads, TCRdb lists each CDR3 protein once, without DNA. In total, the table holds 130,000 to 150,000 distinct CDR3 sequences. With respect to this clonotype: Antigen specificity is unknown.

Cells classed as naive CD8+ T cells were CD45RO-CCR7+CD27+CD95-. The sequenced material came from naive CXCR3+ CD8+ T cells from blood. Noted subset: CD45RO-CCR7+CD27+CD95- naive CD8+ T cells expressing CXCR3 (TNR3+). This sequence was found in a human donor in good health. Some clones in this sample may be carry-over from other donors' samples.

Here the CDR3 reads CASRLERGAYEQYF. The rearrangement links TRBV12-3 or TRBV12-4 to TRBJ2-7; TCRdb picks TRBD2, but there is no DNA to check that call. The CDR3 contains 14 residues.